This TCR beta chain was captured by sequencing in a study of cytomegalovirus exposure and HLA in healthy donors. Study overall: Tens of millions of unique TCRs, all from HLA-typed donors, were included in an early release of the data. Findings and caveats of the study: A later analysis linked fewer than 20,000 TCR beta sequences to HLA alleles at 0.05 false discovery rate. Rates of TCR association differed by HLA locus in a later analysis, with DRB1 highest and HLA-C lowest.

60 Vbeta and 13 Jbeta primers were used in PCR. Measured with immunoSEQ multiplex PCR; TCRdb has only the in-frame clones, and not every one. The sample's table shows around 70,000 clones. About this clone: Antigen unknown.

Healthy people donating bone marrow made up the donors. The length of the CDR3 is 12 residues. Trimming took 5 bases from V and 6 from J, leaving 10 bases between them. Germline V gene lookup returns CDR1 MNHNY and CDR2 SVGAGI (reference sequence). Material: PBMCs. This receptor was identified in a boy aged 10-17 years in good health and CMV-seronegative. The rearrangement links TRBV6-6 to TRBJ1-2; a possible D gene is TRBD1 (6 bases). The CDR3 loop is CASSSTGNGYTF. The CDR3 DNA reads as TGTGCCAGCAGTAGTACAGGGAATGGCTACACCTTC.